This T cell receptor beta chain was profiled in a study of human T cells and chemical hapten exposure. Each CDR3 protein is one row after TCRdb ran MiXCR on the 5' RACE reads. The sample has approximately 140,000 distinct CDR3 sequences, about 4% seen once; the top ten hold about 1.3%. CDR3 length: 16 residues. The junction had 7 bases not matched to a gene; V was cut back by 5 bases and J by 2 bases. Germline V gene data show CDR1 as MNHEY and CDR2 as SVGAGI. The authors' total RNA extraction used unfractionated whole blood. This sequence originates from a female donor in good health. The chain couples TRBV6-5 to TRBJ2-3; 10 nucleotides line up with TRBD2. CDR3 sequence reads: CASSSRTSGHTDTQYF. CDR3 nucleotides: TGTGCCAGCAGTAGCCGGACTAGCGGCCACACAGATACGCAGTATTTT.